The entry below gives a single T cell receptor (beta chain) sequence along with its context. How the authors handled the data: In the immunoSEQ data, sequences were junction-only and lacked quality scores, so filtering differed. Libraries were prepared by immunoSEQ multiplex PCR; TCRdb keeps only in-frame clonotypes and omits some of them. The V and J calls and clone size were taken over from that table, and D and trimming were inferred from the DNA. The sample yields about 2.2 million clones, 93% seen once. These data originate in a study of shared clonotypes between healthy human individuals. Cells designated naive CD8 were CD45RO-negative and were positively selected for CCR7, with terminally differentiated effector memory CD45RA+ cells excluded. The germline V gene has CDR1 MNHNS and CDR2 SASEGT. CDR3 length: 15 residues. Germline trimming cut 6 bases from V and 4 bases from J; bases unmatched to any gene: 4.

The TCR originated in a young man in good health. Some clones in this sample may be carry-over from other donors' samples. The chain recombines TRBV6-1 with TRBJ1-4; TRBD1 aligns across 11 bases. Sequencing was performed on naive CD8+ T cells from PBMCs. CDR3 in amino acids: CASRDRGRSNEKLFF. DNA for the CDR3: TGTGCCAGCAGGGACAGGGGGCGAAGTAATGAAAAACTGTTTTTT.